A selection of T cell receptor beta chains follows, all from one sample in a study of T cells in Graves' hyperthyroidism and ophthalmopathy. TCRdb reprocessed the multiplex PCR reads via MiXCR and lists one record per CDR3 protein. The sample includes 250,000 to 300,000 distinct CDR3 sequences, roughly 13% of them seen just once. Input material: blood. The receptors were gathered from a young woman with Graves' hyperthyroidism that later progressed to Graves' ophthalmopathy. CDR3s include the opening cysteine and the closing phenylalanine or tryptophan. A D gene is named only where the DNA matches it firmly. Clone size appears in some rows only: once, few, many, or a class for an expanded clone.

v_call	j_call	d_call	clone_size	cdr3_nt	cdr3_aa
TRBV5-5	TRBJ2-5	.	many	TGTGCCAGCAACCGGGGGCAGCAAGAGACCCAGTACTTC	CASNRGQQETQYF
TRBV30	TRBJ1-2	TRBD1	many	TGTGCCGGGAACCCGACAGGGACAAATGGCTACACCTTC	CAGNPTGTNGYTF
TRBV28	TRBJ2-3	TRBD2	many	TGTGCCAGCAAATCCAAAGCGGCTAGCGGTTTGGGAACGCAGTATTTT	CASKSKAASGLGTQYF
TRBV6-1	TRBJ1-4	TRBD1	few	TGTGCCAGCAGTGATCCGGGACAGATTAATGAAAAACTGTTTTTT	CASSDPGQINEKLFF
TRBV7-8	TRBJ2-5	.	many	TGTGCCAGCAGCTCCCTCCCGGAGGCCGAGCAGCGGGAGACCCAGTACTTC	CASSSLPEAEQRETQYF
TRBV4-2	TRBJ1-5	.	many	TGTGCCAGCAGCCAAGAAGGACAAAGGCAGCCCCAGCATTTT	CASSQEGQRQPQHF
TRBV14	TRBJ2-1	TRBD2	many	TGTGCCAGCAGCCTCATCCCCGGACTAGGGTTGGGCGAGCAGTTCTTC	CASSLIPGLGLGEQFF
TRBV20-1	TRBJ2-7	.	.	TGCAGTGCTAGAGGGCAGCTCGGGGGCGAGGGTGGCTACGAGCAGTACTTC	CSARGQLGGEGGYEQYF
TRBV20-1	TRBJ2-3	TRBD1	.	TGCAGTGCTAGAGGGGACAGTCGCGCAGATACGCAGTATTTT	CSARGDSRADTQYF
TRBV6-2/TRBV6-3	TRBJ2-1	.	many	TGTGCCAGCAGTTGGACGGATAAGAGGCAGTTCTTC	CASSWTDKRQFF
TRBV11-2	TRBJ1-1	.	.	TGTGCCAGCAGCTCCCTGGGAACGGTGAACACTGAAGCTTTCTTT	CASSSLGTVNTEAFF
TRBV12-3/TRBV12-4	TRBJ1-6	.	many	TGTGCCAGCAGTTTCGGAGGGAGTTCACCCCTCCACTTT	CASSFGGSSPLHF
TRBV28	TRBJ2-1	.	many	TGTGCCACCTCTAGCTCAAGTCGGTACAATGAGCAGTTCTTC	CATSSSSRYNEQFF
TRBV28	TRBJ1-4	TRBD1	many	TGTGCCAGCAGTTTAAGACAGGGTGTCGGCGAAAAACTGTTTTTT	CASSLRQGVGEKLFF
TRBV24-1	TRBJ1-5	.	.	TGTGCCACCAGTTTCGGGGGGGGCAATCAGCCCCAGCATTTT	CATSFGGGNQPQHF
TRBV5-1	TRBJ2-3	TRBD2	many	TGCGCCAGCAGCCTGGGGACTAGCGGGAAGGAAGATACGCAGTATTTT	CASSLGTSGKEDTQYF
TRBV27	TRBJ2-1	.	many	TGTGCCAGCAGTTTAAATAACTTTGGGGCCTACAATGAGCAGTTCTTC	CASSLNNFGAYNEQFF
TRBV7-6	TRBJ1-2	TRBD1	.	TGTGCCAGCAGCTTGGGGGGACAGGTTAACTATGGCTACACCTTC	CASSLGGQVNYGYTF
TRBV9	TRBJ2-7	.	.	TGTGCCAGCAGTTTAAACTCGAATCCCTCCTACGAGCAGTACTTC	CASSLNSNPSYEQYF
TRBV7-9	TRBJ1-5	.	many	TGTGCCAGCAGCTTAACGGGCGGGGGGCATCAGCCCCAGCATTTT	CASSLTGGGHQPQHF
TRBV20-1	TRBJ2-4	.	many	TGCAGTGCTATTGGTAACCTCAAAAACATTCAGTACTTC	CSAIGNLKNIQYF
TRBV10-3	TRBJ2-3	TRBD1	few	TGTGCCATCAGTGAAACAGGGGCCAGCACAGATACGCAGTATTTT	CAISETGASTDTQYF
TRBV20-1	TRBJ2-7	.	many	TGCAGTGCTAGGCTATCGCAGGGTATTTTCTACGAGCAGTACTTC	CSARLSQGIFYEQYF
TRBV9	TRBJ2-7	TRBD1	.	TGTGCCAGCAGCGCCGAATCCGGGACAGGGGCGCGGGAGCAGTACTTC	CASSAESGTGAREQYF
TRBV6-1	TRBJ2-1	.	few	TGTGCCAGCAGTAAACAACAGGGAACGAGTGAGCAGTTCTTC	CASSKQQGTSEQFF
TRBV5-1	TRBJ2-7	TRBD1	many	TGCGCCAGCAGCTATGGACAGGGTAGCGAGCAGTACTTC	CASSYGQGSEQYF
TRBV12-3/TRBV12-4	TRBJ2-1	TRBD2	many	TGTGCCAGCAGCTTTCCGAGACTAGCGGGGTACAATGAGCAGTTCTTC	CASSFPRLAGYNEQFF
TRBV5-6	TRBJ2-2	.	.	TGTGCCAGCAGCTTGGCCGAGTCAGGCCGGCTGTTTTTT	CASSLAESGRLFF
TRBV19	TRBJ2-5	TRBD2	.	TGTGCCAGTAGTTCTGCGGGAGATAGCGAGACCCAGTACTTC	CASSSAGDSETQYF
TRBV7-2	TRBJ2-7	.	many	TGTGCCAGCAGCATTCCGCCTCTTCCCGAGCAGTACTTC	CASSIPPLPEQYF
TRBV4-3	TRBJ1-5	.	.	TGCGCCAGCAGCCAAGATAGAGGATGGGGGCAGCCCCAGCATTTT	CASSQDRGWGQPQHF
TRBV30	TRBJ1-5	TRBD1	.	TGTGCCTGGAGTCAAACGGGAGGGACAGGTCAGCCCCAGCATTTT	CAWSQTGGTGQPQHF
TRBV28	TRBJ2-1	.	many	TGTGCCAGCAGTTTCTGGCAGAACAATGAGCAGTTCTTC	CASSFWQNNEQFF
TRBV28	TRBJ2-1	TRBD2	.	TGTGCCAGCAGTGCCGGGACTAGCGGGAGGAGCGAGGCCAATGAGCAGTTCTTC	CASSAGTSGRSEANEQFF
TRBV20-1	TRBJ2-7	.	many	TGCAGTGCTAGAAACAGGGTCAATTTTGCCTCCTACGAGCAGTACTTC	CSARNRVNFASYEQYF
TRBV6-2/TRBV6-3	TRBJ2-2	TRBD1	.	TGTGCCAGCAGTCCGAGATCCGGGACAGCGAACACCGGGGAGCTGTTTTTT	CASSPRSGTANTGELFF
TRBV14	TRBJ1-6	.	few	TGTGCCAGCAGCCCGACTTCGGCCCCCCTCCACTTT	CASSPTSAPLHF
TRBV28	TRBJ2-2	.	.	TGTGCCAGCACCTCGCGCCGGACAGGGGAGCTGTTTTTT	CASTSRRTGELFF
TRBV2	TRBJ2-7	TRBD1	many	TGTGCCAGCCAGCGACTCCTCCGGGACAGGGTCTACGAGCAGTACTTC	CASQRLLRDRVYEQYF
TRBV7-2	TRBJ2-1	.	many	TGTGCCAGCAGCTTACGCCTGGAGTCTAATGAGCAGTTCTTC	CASSLRLESNEQFF
TRBV19	TRBJ1-5	.	.	TGTGCCAGTAGTAAATCAGGGGCGTCCAATCAGCCCCAGCATTTT	CASSKSGASNQPQHF
TRBV27	TRBJ2-3	TRBD2	many	TGTGCCAGCAGTTTCTTAGCGGGAGGGACAGATACGCAGTATTTT	CASSFLAGGTDTQYF
TRBV30	TRBJ1-4	.	many	TGTGCCTGGGGAAGGGGCCTCAGTGAAAAACTGTTTTTT	CAWGRGLSEKLFF
TRBV19	TRBJ1-1	.	few	TGTGCCAGTAGTATTTTAATAGGAAAGATGAACACTGAAGCTTTCTTT	CASSILIGKMNTEAFF
TRBV6-1	TRBJ1-2	.	few	TGTGCCAGCAGTGTCATGGATAATGGCTACACCTTC	CASSVMDNGYTF
TRBV6-2/TRBV6-3	TRBJ1-5	TRBD1	.	TGTGCCAGCAGCGACAGGGGGCAGGCCCATCAGCCCCAGCATTTT	CASSDRGQAHQPQHF
TRBV18	TRBJ1-3	.	.	TGTGCCAGCTCACCACCTGGAAACACCATATATTTT	CASSPPGNTIYF
TRBV5-8	TRBJ2-3	TRBD2	many	TGTGCCAGCAGCTTGGCGGCTAGCGGCTTCACAGATACGCAGTATTTT	CASSLAASGFTDTQYF
TRBV7-2	TRBJ1-2	TRBD1	many	TGTGCCAGCAGCACCGACAGGGTTCAAGGCTACACCTTC	CASSTDRVQGYTF
TRBV7-2	TRBJ1-4	TRBD1	many	TGTGCCAGCAGCTTAACAGGGGGCCTTCTGAATGAAAAACTGTTTTTT	CASSLTGGLLNEKLFF